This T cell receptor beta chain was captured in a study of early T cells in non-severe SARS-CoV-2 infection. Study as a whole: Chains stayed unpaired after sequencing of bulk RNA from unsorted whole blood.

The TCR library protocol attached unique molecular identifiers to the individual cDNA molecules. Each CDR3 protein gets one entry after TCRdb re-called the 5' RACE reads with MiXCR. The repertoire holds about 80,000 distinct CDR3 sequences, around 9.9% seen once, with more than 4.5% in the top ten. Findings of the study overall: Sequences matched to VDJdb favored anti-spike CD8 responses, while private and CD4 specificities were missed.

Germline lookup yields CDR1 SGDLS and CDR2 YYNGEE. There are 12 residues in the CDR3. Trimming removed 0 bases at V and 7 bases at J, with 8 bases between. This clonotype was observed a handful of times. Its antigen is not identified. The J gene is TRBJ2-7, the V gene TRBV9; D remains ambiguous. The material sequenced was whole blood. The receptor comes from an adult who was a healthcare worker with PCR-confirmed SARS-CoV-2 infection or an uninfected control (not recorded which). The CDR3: CASSVGISEQYF. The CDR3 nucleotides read TGTGCCAGCAGCGTAGGAATCAGTGAGCAGTACTTC. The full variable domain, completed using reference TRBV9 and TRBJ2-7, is DSGVTQTPKHLITATGQRVTLRCSPRSGDLSVYWYQQSLDQGLQFLIQYYNGEERAKGNILERFSAQQFPDLHSELNLSSLELGDSALYFCASSVGISEQYFGPGTRLTVT.